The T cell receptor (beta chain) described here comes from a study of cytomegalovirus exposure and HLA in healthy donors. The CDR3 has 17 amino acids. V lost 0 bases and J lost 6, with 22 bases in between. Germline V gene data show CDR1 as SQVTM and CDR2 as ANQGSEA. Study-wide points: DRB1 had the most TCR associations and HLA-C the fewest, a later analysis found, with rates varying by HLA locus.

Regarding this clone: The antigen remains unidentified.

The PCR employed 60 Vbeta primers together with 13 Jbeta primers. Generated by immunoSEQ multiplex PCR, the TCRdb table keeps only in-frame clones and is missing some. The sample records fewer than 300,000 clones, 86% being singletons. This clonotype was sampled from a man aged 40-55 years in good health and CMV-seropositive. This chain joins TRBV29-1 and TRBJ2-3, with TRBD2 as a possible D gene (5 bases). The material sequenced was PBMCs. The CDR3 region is CSVEDPRALLDSDTQYF. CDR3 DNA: TGCAGCGTTGAAGATCCGAGGGCGCTGCTAGATTCGGATACGCAGTATTTT.